One and the same sample provided the 30 T cell receptor delta chains below, sequenced in a study of γδ T cells in repeated Plasmodium falciparum infection. TCRdb applied CATT to the multiplex PCR reads for clone calling. The sample lists 45,000 to 60,000 delta-chain clones; roughly 2% were seen once. Gammadelta T cells were flow-sorted from PBMC into Vgamma9/Vdelta2+ and Vdelta2-negative populations for bulk analysis. Sequencing was carried out using gamma-delta T cells from blood. The origin of the receptors is a pool of human donors (malaria-infected and uninfected, not separated).

To note about this clone: This DNA translates differently at residue 13 from the TCRdb protein, which is that of a much larger clone; a read error is likely, and the protein shown is the DNA's own translation. The CDR3 DNA follows: TGTGCCTGTGGAGGGGGTCTGTACTGGGGGATACAAGATCCGGCTGATAAACTCATCTTT. Translation: CACGGGLYWGIQDPADKLIF. This chain links TRDV2 with TRDJ1, with 12 nucleotides matching TRDD3. Matching the DNA to germline supplied the J gene, which TCRdb does not give. The germline V gene has CDR1 GEAIGNYY and CDR2 EKD. The CDR3 runs to 20 residues. The V and J ends lost 5 bases and 5 bases, in that order; junction bases with no gene match: 23.

This clone was seen ten or more times. This DNA translates differently at residue 4 from the TCRdb protein, which is that of a much larger clone; a read error is likely, and the protein shown is the DNA's own translation. The rearrangement links TRDV2 to TRDJ1; 8 positions match TRDD3. V lost 5 bases and J lost 0; bases outside the gene matches: 13. This CDR3 region has 17 residues. Per germline, CDR1 GEAIGNYY and CDR2 EKD. Here the CDR3 reads CACGAVGDGGYTDKLIF. The CDR3 DNA reads as TGTGCCTGTGGCGCGGTGGGGGATGGGGGCTACACCGATAAACTCATCTTT.

Of note for this clone: A far larger clone is one base from this, pointing to a likely read error. This sample includes further DNA sequences coding for the same CDR3. The chain employs TRDV2 and TRDJ1; 7 nucleotides match TRDD3. TCRdb records no J gene; here it was assigned by comparing the DNA to germline. Germline V gives CDR1 GEAIGNYY, CDR2 EKD. The CDR3 spans 15 residues. The CDR3 here is CACDSLGMNTDKLIF. The CDR3 DNA reads TGTGCCTGTGATTCACTGGGGATGAACACTGATAAACTCATCTTT.

This clone has ten or more counts. This DNA translates differently at residue 9 from the TCRdb protein, which is that of a much larger clone; a read error is likely, and the protein shown is the DNA's own translation. The rearrangement joins TRDV2 to TRDJ1, with D uncertain. TCRdb is silent on the J gene; assignment here came from matching the DNA to germline. Trimming cost V 0 bases and J 3 bases, with 25 bases left between them. Germline loops: CDR1 GEAIGNYY, CDR2 EKD. The CDR3 totals 19 residues. CDR3 nucleotides: TGTGCCTGTGACACCAACTTACTGAGGATTTACCCTATACCCGATAAACTCATCTTT. It codes for CACDTNLLRIYPIPDKLIF.

This clone was observed many times. This chain connects TRDV1 to TRDJ1; weak D call: TRDD2 (6 bases). The J gene is absent in TCRdb and was assigned here via DNA matching to germline. Germline assignment: CDR1 TSWWSYY and CDR2 QGS. The V end lost 4 bases, the J end lost 7 bases, and 31 bases lay between the germline ends. CDR3 length: 19 amino acids. This CDR3 is CALGVDLPSYKEKHGKLIF. The CDR3 bases are TGTGCTCTTGGGGTCGACCTTCCATCGTATAAAGAAAAACATGGTAAACTCATCTTT.

Ten or more counts support this clone. A read error is the likely source, as a far larger clone sits one nucleotide away. The sample has other DNA sequences that encode this CDR3 too. The chain combines TRDV3 with TRDJ1; TRDD3 matches 12 bases. The J gene, left out of TCRdb, was set here by checking the DNA against germline. Germline CDR1 TVYSNPD, CDR2 GDNSRS (reference sequence). The J segment lost 0 bases and the V segment lost 2 bases, leaving 22 bases of the junction unmatched. The CDR3 totals 21 residues. CDR3 region: CAFPIPPKAGGYGKYTDKLIF. For the CDR3, the DNA is TGTGCCTTTCCGATCCCCCCTAAAGCTGGGGGATACGGAAAGTACACCGATAAACTCATCTTT.

Regarding this clone: The mismatch at residue 9 between this DNA's translation and the TCRdb protein of a much larger clone likely reflects a read error; the protein shown is translated from the DNA. The chain is built from TRDV2 and TRDJ1; no definite D call. The J gene was missing in TCRdb and was found by matching the end of the DNA to germline. The CDR3 is made up of 15 amino acids. CDR1 and CDR2 from the germline V gene are GEAIGNYY and EKD. V was clipped by 0 bases and J by 0 bases, with 10 bases between them. The CDR3 protein is CACDTKGLHTDKLIF. The CDR3 bases are TGTGCCTGTGACACCAAGGGGTTACACACCGATAAACTCATCTTT.

As to this clone: One base separates it from a far larger clone, so it is likely a read error. The same CDR3 can be traced to other DNA sequences in this sample. The chain combines TRDV1 with TRDJ1, with 12 bases that match TRDD3. Since TCRdb gives no J gene, matching the DNA to germline was used here to assign it. Germline loops: CDR1 TSWWSYY, CDR2 QGS. The CDR3 spans 25 residues. CDR3 residues: CALGEGPVRDLLGDTRGIYTDKLIF. CDR3 sequence (DNA): TGTGCTCTTGGGGAAGGCCCCGTTCGGGACTTACTGGGGGATACTAGGGGGATATACACCGACAAACTCATCTTT.

The table lists this clone with many counts. TCRdb has a much larger clone's protein, which differs at residue 4 from the translation of this DNA, likely because of a read error; what is shown is the protein translated from the DNA. V and J are TRDV3 and TRDJ1; 13 bases are shared with TRDD3. TCRdb supplies no J gene; here it was assigned by aligning the nucleotide sequence to germline. CDR3 size: 22 residues. V lost 3 bases and J lost 0; bases outside the gene matches: 25. Germline V gene data show CDR1 as TVYSNPD and CDR2 as GDNSRS (reference sequence). CDR3 bases: TGTGCCTTCCCCCTTCCTTCGTACTGGGGGATACGTTCACCTTATTACACCGATAAACTCATCTTT. Translating it yields CAFPLPSYWGIRSPYYTDKLIF.

This clone was seen ten or more times. The amino acid sequence in TCRdb belongs to a much larger clone and departs from this DNA's translation at residue 12, likely a sequencing read error; the sequence shown is translated from the DNA. The rearrangement joins TRDV3 to TRDJ1; 13 bases fit TRDD3. TCRdb gives no J gene; it was assigned here by matching the DNA to germline. Germline assignment: CDR1 TVYSNPD and CDR2 GDNSRS (reference sequence). The J segment lost 2 bases and the V segment lost 1 base, leaving 13 bases of the junction unmatched. The CDR3 covers 18 residues. The CDR3 coding sequence is TGTGCCTTTACCCCAGTACTGGGGGATACGGAGACGACCGATAAACTCATCTTT. Amino acid sequence: CAFTPVLGDTETTDKLIF.

As to this clone: TCRdb lists the protein of a much larger clone for this DNA, which differs at residue 14, so this is likely a read error; the protein given here is translated from the DNA itself. The J segment was not called; the V segment is TRDV3; TRDD3 is the table's D call and was not checked against the DNA. CDR1 is TVYSNPD, CDR2 GDNSRS, per germline (reference sequence). The CDR3 consists of 16 residues. Here the CDR3 reads CAFSSGGTPWGDKPIF. DNA of the CDR3: TGTGCCTTCTCGTCTGGGGGAACCCCTTGGGGGGATAAACCCATCTTT.

Of note for this clone: Since a far larger clone is one base different, this is likely a read error. Other DNA sequences from this sample encode an identical CDR3 as well. The chain has TRDV3 and TRDJ1; possibly TRDD3 for D (5 bases). TCRdb offers no J gene call, so here the DNA was matched to germline to obtain one. Germline values: CDR1 TVYSNPD, CDR2 GDNSRS (reference sequence). There are 14 residues in the CDR3. Trimming shortened V by 2 bases and J by 1 base, and 14 bases separated the two germline ends. The CDR3 sequence is CAFGGGTGTDKLIF. The CDR3 coding sequence is TGTGCCTTTGGTGGAGGAACTGGCACCGATAAACTCATCTTT.

To note about this clone: The TCRdb record carries a much larger clone's protein, which differs from this DNA's translation at residue 19; a read error is the likely cause, and the protein listed here is the DNA translation. CDR3 bases: TGTGCTCTTGGGGAAGTGTATCCCAGGAGGATGGGGGATTGGACCGATAAACTCACCTTT. This translates into CALGEVYPRRMGDWTDKLTF. V gene TRDV1 was called; the J gene was not; TRDD3 reflects the table's D call only, with no check against the DNA. This CDR3 comprises 20 residues. Germline V gene lookup returns CDR1 TSWWSYY and CDR2 QGS.

Details on this clone: This DNA's translation differs at residue 14 from TCRdb's protein, which comes from a much larger clone; a read error is likely, and the protein shown is translated from the DNA. The chain uses TRDV1 and TRDJ1; D is possibly TRDD2 (6 bases). The CDR3 runs to 21 residues. Trimming stripped 4 bases from V and 0 bases from J, with 30 bases between. Germline CDR1 reads TSWWSYY; CDR2 reads QGS. CDR3 sequence reads: CALGGQTPFHRLLIYTDKLIF. Written as DNA, the CDR3 is TGTGCTCTTGGGGGCCAAACGCCCTTCCATAGGTTGCTGATTTACACCGATAAACTCATCTTT.

A few counts support this clone. TCRdb's protein for this DNA is that of a much larger clone and differs from the translation at residue 14, likely a read error; the protein shown is the DNA translation. A V gene of TRDV2 was called, but no J gene was assigned; the D segment call TRDD3 is taken from the table without a DNA check. The CDR3 has 16 residues. Germline-derived CDR1 and CDR2 are GEAIGNYY and EKD. CDR3 protein: CACDTLLGDTRDKFIF. The CDR3 nucleotides are TGTGCCTGTGACACACTACTGGGGGATACGCGGGATAAATTCATCTTT.

A few counts support this clone. It differs at one base from a far larger clone, so likely a read error. Other DNA sequences in this sample translate to the same CDR3. V gene TRDV1 was called; the J gene was not. Per the germline V gene, CDR1 is TSWWSYY and CDR2 is QGS. The CDR3 sequence is 11 residues long. Written as DNA, the CDR3 is TGTGCTCTTGGGGAACGGGGGGTGCTCATCTTT. Translating it yields CALGERGVLIF.

This clone was seen at least ten times. A far larger clone lies a single base away; this is likely a read error. This sample includes further DNA sequences coding for the same CDR3. For the V gene the call is TRDV1; the J gene has no call; TRDD3 is taken as the D call from the table, unchecked against the DNA. The CDR3 is 17 residues long. CDR1 is TSWWSYY, CDR2 QGS, per germline. CDR3: CALGEDPSLIYTDKLIF. CDR3 coding DNA: TGTGCTCTTGGGGAAGACCCTTCTCTTATCTACACCGATAAACTCATCTTC.

Points on this clone: The protein held in TCRdb is that of a much larger clone and does not match this DNA's translation at residue 9, likely because of a read error; the protein shown is translated from the DNA. V is TRDV2 and J is TRDJ1, with 7 nucleotides matching TRDD3. TCRdb gives no J gene; it was assigned here by matching the DNA to germline. CDR1 and CDR2 from the germline V gene are GEAIGNYY and EKD. CDR3 size: 20 residues. The ends lost 0 bases at V and 2 bases at J; junction bases unmatched: 20. The CDR3 loop is CACDTRLHRGIEGMTDKLIF. For the CDR3, the DNA is TGTGCCTGTGACACCCGGTTACACCGGGGGATCGAGGGGATGACCGATAAACTCATCTTT.

This clone was detected only a few times. TCRdb records a much larger clone's protein for this DNA, with a difference at residue 25 that likely arises from a read error; the protein given is the translation of the DNA. The gene calls are TRDV3 and TRDJ3, with 11 bases aligning to TRDD3. The J gene, missing from TCRdb, was assigned here through DNA to germline matching. The CDR3 has 29 residues. Germline V gives CDR1 TVYSNPD, CDR2 GDNSRS (reference sequence). The CDR3 protein is CAFPVPSYPRSANYWGIIVGAWDTQQMFF. Written as DNA, the CDR3 is TGTGCCTTCCCCGTGCCTTCCTACCCCAGATCCGCCAATTACTGGGGGATAATCGTCGGGGCCTGGGACACCCAACAGATGTTTTTC.

This clone has ten or more counts. TCRdb shows a much larger clone's protein in place of this DNA's translation, and the two differ at residue 7, likely through a read error; the protein shown is translated from the DNA. This chain connects TRDV1 to TRDJ1; 8 bases agree with TRDD3. Here the J gene was assigned by germline matching of the DNA, as TCRdb has none. The CDR3 contains 20 residues. Germline V gene sequence: CDR1 TSWWSYY, CDR2 QGS. With 3 bases clipped from V and 0 bases from J, the junction kept 18 bases outside the gene matches. CDR3 region: CALGDPRRRTGGQYTDKLIF. As DNA, the CDR3 is TGTGCTCTTGGGGATCCACGCCGTCGTACTGGGGGTCAATACACCGATAAACTCATCTTT.

This clone was observed at least ten times. The TCRdb protein, from a much larger clone, departs from this DNA's translation at residue 9, likely by read error; the protein shown derives from the DNA. This sequence joins TRDV1 and TRDJ1; TRDD2 might be the D (5 bases). TCRdb leaves out the J gene; it was filled in here by matching the DNA to germline. CDR1 is TSWWSYY and CDR2 is QGS in the germline V gene. Deletions cut 3 bases from V and 0 bases from J, with 32 bases between. This CDR3 has 22 residues. In DNA, the CDR3 is TGTGCTCTTGGGGACGCCCCTTCTCCCTTAATCCACCTGATCCAGTACACCGATAAACTCATCTTT. This codes for CALGDAPSPLIHLIQYTDKLIF.

This clone was counted many times. The V and J genes are TRDV1 and TRDJ4; 9 bases line up with TRDD3. Here the J gene was assigned by germline matching of the DNA, as TCRdb has none. Germline-derived CDR1 and CDR2 are TSWWSYY and QGS. The trim removed 1 base at V and 0 bases at J, leaving 15 bases unmatched. This CDR3 is 19 amino acids long. CDR3 protein: CALGERPILVLGDTRPLIF. The CDR3 DNA reads as TGTGCTCTTGGGGAACGTCCCATACTTGTACTGGGGGACACCAGACCCCTGATCTTT.

This clone has a handful of counts. A far larger clone is one nucleotide away, so this likely arose from a read error. Other DNA sequences in this sample translate to the same CDR3. The rearrangement joins TRDV1 to TRDJ1, with unresolved D. TCRdb gives no J gene; it was assigned here by matching the DNA to germline. Between the trimmed V and J ends, which lost 5 bases and 10 bases, there was a span of 32 bases. The germline CDR1 and CDR2 sequences are TSWWSYY and QGS. This CDR3 has 18 amino acids. The chain's CDR3 is CALGQKKEGAGTREGLIF. CDR3 coding DNA: TGTGCTCTTGGGCAAAAGAAGGAAGGGGCGGGTACGCGAGAAGGACTCATCTTT.

On this clone itself: TCRdb's listed protein matches a much larger clone and diverges from this DNA's translation at residue 13, likely through a read error; the protein shown comes from the DNA. This chain joins TRDV2 and TRDJ3, with TRDD3 identical over 8 bases. Assignment of the J gene here rests on matching the DNA to germline, because TCRdb gives none. From germline, CDR1 is GEAIGNYY and CDR2 EKD. V was pared by 3 bases and J by 2 bases, with 17 bases of the junction left unmatched. The CDR3 contains 21 residues. The CDR3 nucleotides are TGTGCCTGTGACCGGAATCCTAATTGGGGGATCGGCCCCTGGGACACCCGACAGATGTTTTTC. It translates to CACDRNPNWGIGPWDTRQMFF.

This chain links TRDV3 with TRDJ2, with 13 bases that match TRDD3. TCRdb is silent on the J gene; assignment here came from matching the DNA to germline. CDR1 is TVYSNPD, CDR2 GDNSRS, per germline (reference sequence). The CDR3 covers 17 residues. V lost 0 bases, J lost 2 bases, and 6 bases stayed unmatched. The CDR3 DNA reads as TGTGCCTTTAGACTCCACTGGGGGATACGCTTGACAGCACAACTCTTCTTT. Protein product: CAFRLHWGIRLTAQLFF.

The chain links TRDV1 to TRDJ1, with D possibly matching TRDD3 (6 bases). Here the J gene came from matching the DNA to germline, since TCRdb omits it. CDR1 and CDR2 (germline): TSWWSYY, QGS. The ends were cut back, 1 base at V and 1 base at J, with 28 bases in the middle. This CDR3 has 21 residues. DNA for the CDR3: TGTGCTCTTGGGGAACCCTCCCCCCCCCCCTACTGGGCTCCCGGCACCGATAAACTCATCTTT. Amino acid sequence: CALGEPSPPPYWAPGTDKLIF.

This clone has only a few counts. A single base is all that separates this from a far larger clone, so a read error is likely. This specimen includes other DNA sequences encoding the same CDR3. The chain is built from TRDV1 and TRDJ1, with a tentative D call TRDD2 (6 bases). Per germline, CDR1 TSWWSYY and CDR2 QGS. The V and J ends lost 4 bases and 7 bases respectively, with 34 bases between them. The CDR3 length is 20 residues. CDR3 sequence (DNA): TGTGCTCTTGGGGGGCGCTCCGTATTCCTATACCGTAATGGCGACCTTAAACTCATCTTT. Translation gives CALGGRSVFLYRNGDLKLIF.

This clone was seen more than once but under ten times. TCRdb records a much larger clone's protein for this DNA, with a difference at residue 7 that likely arises from a read error; the protein given is the translation of the DNA. Here the CDR3 DNA reads TGTGCTCTTGGGGCGATGCCCTTCCTCCATTTCACTGGGGGTCCCGCTTTGACAGCACAACTCTTCTTT. Translation gives CALGAMPFLHFTGGPALTAQLFF. J is TRDJ2 and V is TRDV1; D may be TRDD3 (8 bases). Matching the DNA to germline supplied the J gene, which TCRdb does not give. This CDR3 region has 23 residues. Per germline, CDR1 TSWWSYY and CDR2 QGS. V was pared by 4 bases and J by 0 bases, with 33 bases between.

This clone was seen many times. It is likely a read error: a sequence one base away is far more abundant. The V and J genes are TRDV3 and TRDJ1; 12 bases line up with TRDD3. The length of the CDR3 is 22 residues. Germline-derived CDR1 and CDR2 are TVYSNPD and GDNSRS (reference sequence). V trimming: 2 bases; J trimming: 0 bases; junction bases outside the gene matches: 25. CDR3 protein: CAFGRRSPYWGIQTTYTDKLIF. The CDR3 region has the DNA TGTGCCTTTGGGCGACGAAGCCCGTACTGGGGGATACAAACCACGTACACCGATAAACTCATCTTT.

A few counts support this clone. One base separates it from a far larger clone, so it is likely a read error. The same CDR3 arises from other DNA sequences in this sample as well. The chain links TRDV1 to TRDJ1; TRDD3 matches 8 bases. The CDR3 runs to 21 residues. Germline loops: CDR1 TSWWSYY, CDR2 QGS. J was trimmed by 0 bases and V by 3 bases; bases with no gene match: 21. DNA for the CDR3: TGTGCTCTTGGGGAGACCCCTTCCGGCAATCATCTGGGGGAGTACACCGATAAACTCATCTTT. It is translated as CALGETPSGNHLGEYTDKLIF.